Listed below are T cell receptor beta chains from one sample, sequenced in a study of beta chain features in type 1 diabetes. Sequenced by immunoSEQ multiplex PCR; TCRdb stores in-frame clones only, minus some. This table has about 320,000 clones, 11% to 15% appearing once. Sample: central memory CD4+ T cells from blood. The source is a man aged 25-45 years in good health. The CDR3 runs from the conserved cysteine through the conserved F or W. A D gene is named only where the DNA matches it firmly. Size values are once, few and many counts, or a class for expanded clones, and some rows have none.

j_call d_call v_call clone_size cdr3_aa cdr3_nt
TRBJ2-6 . TRBV7-9 . CASSLAGVAGANVLTF TGTGCCAGCAGCTTAGCCGGGGTTGCTGGGGCCAACGTCCTGACTTTC
TRBJ1-2 . TRBV6-6 . CASAPWDANYGYTF TGTGCCAGCGCCCCGTGGGACGCTAACTATGGCTACACCTTC
TRBJ2-2 . TRBV2 . CASKTQGRRGELFF TGTGCCAGCAAGACCCAGGGGCGCCGGGGGGAGCTGTTTTTT
TRBJ2-5 TRBD2 TRBV5-4 . CASSFGASGFQETQYF TGTGCCAGCAGCTTCGGGGCTAGCGGTTTTCAAGAGACCCAGTACTTC
TRBJ1-2 . TRBV6-7 . CASSYSNLSSYGYTF TGTGCCAGCAGTTACTCGAATTTGAGCAGCTATGGCTACACCTTC
TRBJ1-1 TRBD1 TRBV5-4 . CASSLTAGGTEAFF TGCGCCAGCAGCCTAACCGCAGGGGGCACTGAAGCTTTCTTT
TRBJ2-5 TRBD1 TRBV5-6 few CASSSGQGGETQYF TGTGCCAGCAGCTCGGGACAGGGGGGAGAGACCCAGTACTTC
TRBJ2-7 . TRBV6-1 . CASTVSSYEQYF TGTGCCAGCACAGTTAGCTCCTACGAGCAGTACTTC
TRBJ1-4 . TRBV7-9 few CASSLSVTNEKLFF TGTGCCAGCAGCTTAAGTGTTACTAATGAAAAACTGTTTTTT
TRBJ1-2 . TRBV27 . CASSLKFRMDYGYTF TGTGCCAGCAGTTTGAAATTCAGAATGGACTATGGCTACACCTTC
TRBJ2-3 . TRBV13 . CASSTSTDTQYF TGTGCCAGCAGCACGAGCACAGATACGCAGTATTTT
TRBJ2-5 . TRBV11-3 . CASSLDRGRQETQYF TGTGCCAGCAGCTTAGATCGAGGGAGACAAGAGACCCAGTACTTC
TRBJ2-1 . TRBV18 . CASSPSGLYYNEQFF TGTGCCAGCTCACCATCGGGGCTTTACTACAATGAGCAGTTCTTC
TRBJ2-3 . TRBV5-4 . CASSKDPGAWDTQYF TGTGCCAGCAGCAAGGACCCCGGGGCTTGGGATACGCAGTATTTT
TRBJ1-1 . TRBV7-8 . CASSLQGSTEAFF TGTGCCAGCAGCTTACAGGGGTCCACTGAAGCTTTCTTT
TRBJ1-6 . TRBV12-5 few CASVLGDGYNSPLHF TGTGCTAGTGTTTTAGGAGACGGTTATAATTCACCCCTCCACTTT
TRBJ2-3 . TRBV27 . CASSLKWGSADTQYF TGTGCCAGCAGTCTAAAATGGGGATCAGCGGATACGCAGTATTTT
TRBJ1-5 . TRBV27 few CASRQGGQPQHF TGTGCCAGCAGGCAGGGAGGACAGCCCCAGCATTTT